One sample yielded the 25 T cell receptor beta chains listed below, sequenced in a study of CD8 T cells in Susac syndrome. Reverse transcription used roughly 0.45 to 1 ug RNA and random hexamers. TCRdb re-derived calls from the immunoSEQ multiplex PCR reads in MiXCR, one entry per CDR3 protein. The sample holds 160,000 or so distinct CDR3 sequences; around 95% are singletons and the top ten take 0.15% to 0.2%. Sequenced: CD4+ T cells from PBMCs. These receptors were obtained from a human donor with Susac syndrome.

The chain uses TRBV9 and TRBJ2-4; 7 bases agree with TRBD1. Germline V gene lookup returns CDR1 SGDLS and CDR2 YYNGEE. The CDR3 runs 15 residues. Germline trimming cut 4 bases from V and 2 bases from J; bases unmatched to any gene: 6. The CDR3 spells CASSPQGDPKNIQYF. The CDR3 bases are TGTGCCAGCAGCCCCCAGGGGGATCCCAAAAACATTCAGTACTTC.

CDR3 loop: CASSLRGYTGELFF. CDR3 sequence (DNA): TGTGCCAGCAGTCTGCGGGGGTACACCGGGGAGCTGTTTTTT. The V and J genes are TRBV7-7 and TRBJ2-2; 7 bases map to TRBD2. CDR1 is SSHAT, CDR2 FNYEAQ, per germline (reference sequence). J was trimmed by 3 bases and V by 6 bases; bases with no gene match: 4. The CDR3 is 14 residues long.

The gene calls are TRBV20-1 and TRBJ1-6; no definite D call. The CDR3 has 13 amino acids. The V gene's germline CDR1 is DFQATT and CDR2 SNEGSKA (reference sequence). The V and J ends lost 6 bases and 14 bases respectively, with 20 bases between them. In nucleotides, the CDR3 is TGCAGTGCGGATAGAGGGTCCGGCGATTCCCTCCACTTT. It yields the protein CSADRGSGDSLHF.

This chain connects TRBV5-4 to TRBJ2-7; 10 bases line up with TRBD1. From germline, CDR1 is SGHNT and CDR2 YYREEE (reference sequence). CDR3 length equals 14 residues. The ends lost 4 bases at V and 3 bases at J; junction bases unmatched: 4. The chain's CDR3 is CASSPRTGGYEQYF. DNA for the CDR3: TGTGCCAGCAGCCCACGGACAGGGGGCTACGAGCAGTACTTC.

The rearrangement joins TRBV14 to TRBJ1-2, with TRBD1 as a possible D gene (6 bases). CDR3 length: 13 amino acids. Germline CDR1 reads SGHDN; CDR2 reads FVKESK. Deletions cut 4 bases from V and 8 bases from J, with 14 bases between. The DNA for the CDR3 is TGTGCCAGCAGCCCCACGGAGGGGGGCGGCTACACCTTC. Amino acid sequence: CASSPTEGGGYTF.

V is TRBV9 and J is TRBJ2-2, with TRBD1 identical over 7 bases. The CDR3 loop spans 13 amino acids. Germline V CDR1 and CDR2: SGDLS, YYNGEE. The J segment lost 6 bases and the V segment lost 3 bases, leaving 2 bases of the junction unmatched. DNA for the CDR3: TGTGCCAGCAGCGATCAGGGGGCCGGGGAGCTGTTTTTT. This gives the protein CASSDQGAGELFF.

The chain employs TRBV19 and TRBJ1-1; D is unclear. Trimming left V 4 bases short and J 7 bases short, with 13 bases between. CDR1 LNHDA and CDR2 SQIVND come from the germline V gene (reference sequence). CDR3 length: 13 residues. This chain's CDR3 is CASSKNSRGEAFF. The DNA of the CDR3 is TGTGCCAGTAGTAAGAACTCCCGGGGTGAAGCTTTCTTT.

This clonotype has just one count. The V gene is TRBV9, the J gene TRBJ1-3, with D hard to call. Germline V gene data show CDR1 as SGDLS and CDR2 as YYNGEE. V lost 0 bases and J 0 bases, leaving 13 bases between the germline ends. CDR3 length: 17 residues. The CDR3 DNA reads TGTGCCAGCAGCGTAGCGGCCACCATGAGCTCTGGAAACACCATATATTTT. Its protein is CASSVAATMSSGNTIYF.

The V and J genes are TRBV29-1 and TRBJ2-7; 11 bases match TRBD1. The ends lost 4 bases at V and 1 base at J; junction bases unmatched: 3. The CDR3 runs to 14 residues. Germline V gene data show CDR1 as SQVTM and CDR2 as ANQGSEA. For the CDR3, the DNA is TGCAGCGTTGGCGGACAGGGGGCTTCCTACGAGCAGTACTTC. It encodes CSVGGQGASYEQYF.

The V gene is TRBV6-5, the J gene TRBJ2-5, with D possibly being TRBD1 or TRBD2 (6 bases each). The CDR3 consists of 15 residues. Germline CDR1 MNHEY, CDR2 SVGAGI. The V end was cut by 0 bases, the J end by 5 bases, with 13 bases between. Here the CDR3 reads CASSYSTGGRETQYF. CDR3 nucleotides: TGTGCCAGCAGTTACTCGACCGGGGGCAGGGAGACCCAGTACTTC.

The genes are TRBV18 and TRBJ2-1; D not certain. Germline CDR1 KGHSH, CDR2 LQKENI. The CDR3 contains 11 residues. Trimming took 2 bases from V and 11 from J, leaving 7 bases between them. CDR3 amino acids: CASSPIEQQFF. DNA for the CDR3: TGTGCCAGCTCACCAATCGAACAGCAGTTCTTC.

The CDR3 loop reads CASSHTDTQELYGYTF. The CDR3 DNA sequence: TGTGCCAGCAGCCATACGGACACCCAGGAATTATATGGCTACACCTTC. V and J are TRBV4-2 and TRBJ1-2; maybe TRBD1 (5 bases). Per germline, CDR1 LGHNA and CDR2 YNFKEQ. Deletions cut 3 bases from V and 5 bases from J, with 19 bases between. The CDR3 has 16 residues.

This sequence joins TRBV3-1 and TRBJ2-5, with 7 bases identical to TRBD1. Germline-derived CDR1 and CDR2 are LGHDT and YNNKEL (reference sequence). The CDR3 consists of 12 residues. Germline trimming cut 3 bases from V and 12 bases from J; bases unmatched to any gene: 7. The DNA for the CDR3 is TGTGCCAGCAGCCACACCCGGGACAGAGAGTACTTC. Translated, it gives CASSHTRDREYF.

The gene calls are TRBV6-5 and TRBJ2-4, with TRBD2 as a possible D gene (6 bases). The V gene's germline CDR1 is MNHEY and CDR2 SVGAGI. This CDR3 contains 17 residues. Trimming pared 5 bases from V and 1 base from J, leaving 18 bases between. This chain's CDR3 is CASSTQWGVPAKNIQYF. CDR3 in DNA: TGTGCCAGCAGTACTCAGTGGGGGGTCCCTGCCAAAAACATTCAGTACTTC.

The chain has TRBV6-2 or TRBV6-3 and TRBJ2-6; no definite D call. CDR1 and CDR2 (germline): MNHEY, SVGEGT. This CDR3 has 16 residues. Trimming cost V 5 bases and J 0 bases, with 11 bases left between them. CDR3 region: CASSPQLRSGANVLTF. Written as DNA, the CDR3 is TGTGCCAGCAGTCCCCAACTCCGCTCTGGGGCCAACGTCCTGACTTTC.

The rearrangement joins TRBV3-1 to TRBJ2-5; perhaps TRBD2 as D (6 bases). The CDR3 is 13 amino acids. The germline V gene encodes CDR1 LGHDT and CDR2 YNNKEL (reference sequence). The V gene lost 8 bases and the J gene lost 5 bases, with 15 bases spanning the gap. CDR3 residues: CASLEGGRETQYF. CDR3 coding DNA: TGTGCCAGCTTGGAAGGAGGGAGGGAGACCCAGTACTTC.

This sequence joins TRBV3-1 and TRBJ2-3; D is perhaps TRBD1 (5 bases). Germline V gives CDR1 LGHDT, CDR2 YNNKEL (reference sequence). Trimming removed 2 bases at V and 5 bases at J, with 8 bases between. There are 13 residues in the CDR3. CDR3 region: CASSQSGIDTQYF. CDR3 nucleotides: TGTGCCAGCAGCCAATCAGGGATAGATACGCAGTATTTT.

The V and J genes are TRBV29-1 and TRBJ1-1; D perhaps matches TRBD1 (5 bases). V was cut by 4 bases and J by 4 bases, with 13 bases left in between. From germline, CDR1 is SQVTM and CDR2 ANQGSEA. This CDR3 has 13 amino acids. The chain's CDR3 is CSVVRGIGTEAFF. The CDR3 DNA reads TGCAGCGTTGTGCGGGGCATAGGCACTGAAGCTTTCTTT.

The V gene is TRBV20-1, the J gene TRBJ2-7; tentatively, D is TRBD2 (6 bases). Germline values: CDR1 DFQATT, CDR2 SNEGSKA (reference sequence). V lost 6 bases and J 6 bases, leaving 21 bases between the germline ends. CDR3 length: 14 amino acids. This CDR3 reads CSAQPGASFVEQYF. In DNA form, the CDR3 reads TGCAGTGCCCAACCGGGAGCCAGTTTCGTCGAGCAGTACTTC.

The chain has TRBV24-1 and TRBJ2-5; 10 nucleotides agree with TRBD2. The J segment lost 5 bases and the V segment lost 3 bases, leaving 2 bases of the junction unmatched. CDR1 and CDR2 (germline): KGHDR, SFDVKD. The CDR3 loop spans 14 amino acids. CDR3 nucleotides: TGTGCCACCAGTGATGCAGCGGGGGGGGAGACCCAGTACTTC. This gives the protein CATSDAAGGETQYF.

J is TRBJ2-5 and V is TRBV23-1; D unclear. TRBV23-1 is noted as an ORF with a role that remains uncertain. V was pared by 3 bases and J by 5 bases, with 16 bases between. CDR3 length equals 15 residues. This CDR3 reads CASSHQPGSEETQYF. The CDR3 region has the DNA TGCGCCAGCAGTCATCAGCCGGGCAGTGAGGAGACCCAGTACTTC.

In its sample, this clonotype was seen once. The chain couples TRBV5-4 to TRBJ1-2; 8 bases map to TRBD1. V was clipped by 4 bases and J by 3 bases; unmatched bases: 8. In germline, CDR1 is SGHNT, CDR2 YYREEE (reference sequence). The CDR3 runs 15 residues. Here the CDR3 DNA reads TGTGCCAGCAGCCCTTCAGGGGGCATGGACTATGGCTACACCTTC. Its protein product is CASSPSGGMDYGYTF.

V and J are TRBV12-3 or TRBV12-4 and TRBJ2-5; D may be TRBD1 or TRBD2 (5 bases each). V shed 2 bases and J shed 6 bases, with 16 bases lying between them. This CDR3 is 15 amino acids long. The CDR3 bases are TGTGCCAGCAGTTTAAGTCACGGGGCTCGGAAGACCCAGTACTTC. This encodes CASSLSHGARKTQYF.

This clonotype was observed once. The rearrangement links TRBV5-4 to TRBJ2-1; D unresolved. This CDR3 has 12 amino acids. From germline, CDR1 is SGHNT and CDR2 YYREEE (reference sequence). V shed 4 bases and J shed 3 bases, with 5 bases lying between them. Written as DNA, the CDR3 is TGTGCCAGCAGCGGGATCTACAATGAGCAGTTCTTC. Translation gives CASSGIYNEQFF.

This chain links TRBV29-1 with TRBJ1-4; TRBD1 might be the D (5 bases). The CDR3 runs 15 residues. V was trimmed by 6 bases and J by 5 bases, leaving 19 bases between them. Germline V CDR1 and CDR2: SQVTM, ANQGSEA. CDR3 bases: TGCAGCGTCTTCCTGCGACAGCTCGGGAATGAAAAACTGTTTTTT. Its translation: CSVFLRQLGNEKLFF.